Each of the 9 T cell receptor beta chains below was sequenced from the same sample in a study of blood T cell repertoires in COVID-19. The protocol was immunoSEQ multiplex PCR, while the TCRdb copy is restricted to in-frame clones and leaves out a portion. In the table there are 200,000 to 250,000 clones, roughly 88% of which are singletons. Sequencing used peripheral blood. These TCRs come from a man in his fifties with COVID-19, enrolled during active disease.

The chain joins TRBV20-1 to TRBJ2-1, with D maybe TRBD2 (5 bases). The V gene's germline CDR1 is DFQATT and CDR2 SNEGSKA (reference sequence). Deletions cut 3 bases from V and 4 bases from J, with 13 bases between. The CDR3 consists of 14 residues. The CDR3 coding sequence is TGCAGTGCTAGTAGAGGGATCACGTACAATGAGCAGTTCTTC. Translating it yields CSASRGITYNEQFF.

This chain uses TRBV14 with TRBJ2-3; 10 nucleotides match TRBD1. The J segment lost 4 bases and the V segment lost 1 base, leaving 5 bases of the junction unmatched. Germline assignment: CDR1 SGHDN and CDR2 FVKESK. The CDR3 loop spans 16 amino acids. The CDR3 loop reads CASSQGGTGAPDTQYF. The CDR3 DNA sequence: TGTGCCAGCAGCCAAGGAGGGACAGGGGCCCCAGATACGCAGTATTTT.

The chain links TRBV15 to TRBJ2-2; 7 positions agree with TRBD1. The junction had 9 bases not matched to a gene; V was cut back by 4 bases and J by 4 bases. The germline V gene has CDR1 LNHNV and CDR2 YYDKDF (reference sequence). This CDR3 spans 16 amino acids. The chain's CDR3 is CATSKRGQALTGELFF. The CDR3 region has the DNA TGTGCCACCAGCAAGAGAGGACAGGCTCTCACCGGGGAGCTGTTTTTT.

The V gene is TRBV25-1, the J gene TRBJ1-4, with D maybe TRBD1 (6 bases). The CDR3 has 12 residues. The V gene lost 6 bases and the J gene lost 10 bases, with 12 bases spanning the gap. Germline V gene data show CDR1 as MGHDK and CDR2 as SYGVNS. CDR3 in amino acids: CASSYREGKLFF. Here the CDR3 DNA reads TGTGCCAGCAGCTACAGGGAAGGAAAACTGTTTTTT.

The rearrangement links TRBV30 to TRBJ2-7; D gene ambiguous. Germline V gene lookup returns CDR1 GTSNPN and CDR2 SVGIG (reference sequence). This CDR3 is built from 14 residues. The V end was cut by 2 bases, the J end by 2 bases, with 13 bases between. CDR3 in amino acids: CAWSLEISTYEQYF. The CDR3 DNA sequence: TGTGCCTGGAGTTTGGAGATTTCAACCTACGAGCAGTACTTC. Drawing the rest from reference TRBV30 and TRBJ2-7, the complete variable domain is SQTIHQWPATLVQPVGSPLSLECTVEGTSNPNLYWYRQAAGRGLQLLFYSVGIGQISSEVPQNLSASRPQDRQFILSSKKLLLSDSGFYLCAWSLEISTYEQYFGPGTRLTVT.

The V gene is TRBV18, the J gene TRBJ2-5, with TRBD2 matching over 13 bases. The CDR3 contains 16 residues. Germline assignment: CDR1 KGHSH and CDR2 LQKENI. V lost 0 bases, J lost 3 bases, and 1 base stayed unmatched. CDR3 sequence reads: CASSPPGLAGEETQYF. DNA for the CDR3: TGTGCCAGCTCACCACCAGGACTAGCGGGGGAAGAGACCCAGTACTTC.

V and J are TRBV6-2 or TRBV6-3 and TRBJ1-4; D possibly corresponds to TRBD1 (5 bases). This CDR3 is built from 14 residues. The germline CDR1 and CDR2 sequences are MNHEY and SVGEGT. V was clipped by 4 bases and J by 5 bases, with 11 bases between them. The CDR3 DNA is TGTGCCAGCAGTTCGGAGGGACTCAATGAAAAACTGTTTTTT. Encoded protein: CASSSEGLNEKLFF.

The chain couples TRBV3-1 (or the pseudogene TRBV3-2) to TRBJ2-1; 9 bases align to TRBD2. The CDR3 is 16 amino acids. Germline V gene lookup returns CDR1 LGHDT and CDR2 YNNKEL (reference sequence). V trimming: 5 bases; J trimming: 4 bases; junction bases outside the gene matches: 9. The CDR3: CASSNQRGALYNEQFF. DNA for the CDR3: TGTGCCAGCAGCAACCAGCGGGGGGCTCTATACAATGAGCAGTTCTTC.

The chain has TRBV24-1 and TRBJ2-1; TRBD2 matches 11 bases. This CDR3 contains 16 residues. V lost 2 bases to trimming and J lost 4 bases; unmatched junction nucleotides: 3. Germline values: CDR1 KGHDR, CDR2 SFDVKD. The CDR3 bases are TGTGCCACCAGTGATTCACTAGCGGGAGCATACAATGAGCAGTTCTTC. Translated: CATSDSLAGAYNEQFF.